These 5 T cell receptor beta chains were sequenced from one sample in a study of control samples from healthy donors and cancer patients (TCRdb year 2020). Libraries were prepared through the immunoSEQ multiplex PCR assay. TCRdb re-hosts the immuneACCESS table, in-frame sequences only. Its copies lack some clones; in the studies checked, an unresolved V gene accounts for under half of them, and the cause for the rest is not known. The sample data list 110,000 or so clones, and approximately 82% of these were observed just once. In total, the top ten clones hold approximately 6.7% of the sample. Sequenced input: blood. The receptors originated from a young man in good health.

This clone turned up a few times. V and J are TRBV2 and TRBJ1-5, with TRBD1 matching over 9 bases. The CDR3 consists of 17 residues. Germline loops: CDR1 SNHLY, CDR2 FYNNEI. The V segment lost 4 bases and the J segment 7 bases; nucleotides outside the gene matches: 14. DNA for the CDR3: TGTGCCAGCAGTGGGGTTCGGGACAGGGTTCTCGACCAGCCCCAGCATTTT. Protein sequence: CASSGVRDRVLDQPQHF.

The chain joins TRBV5-4 to TRBJ2-5, with D uncertain. CDR3 size: 16 residues. In germline, CDR1 is SGHNT, CDR2 YYREEE (reference sequence). V shed 0 bases and J shed 1 base, with 13 bases lying between them. The CDR3 DNA follows: TGTGCCAGCAGCTTGGTCATCGCCGGACGCCAAGAGACCCAGTACTTC. This codes for CASSLVIAGRQETQYF.

The CDR3 nucleotides read TGTGCCAGCAGCCCCGCTAGGACAGGGGTCGGCGAGCAGTACTTC. Its protein is CASSPARTGVGEQYF. The J gene is TRBJ2-7, the V gene TRBV7-2; 9 bases are a match to TRBD1. Germline values: CDR1 SGHTA, CDR2 FQGNSA. J gave up 6 bases and V 5 bases, and 11 bases lay outside the gene matches. The CDR3 is made up of 15 amino acids.

This sequence joins TRBV7-8 and TRBJ1-1; D remains ambiguous. Trimming took 3 bases from V and 4 from J, leaving 12 bases between them. Germline-derived CDR1 and CDR2 are SGHVS and FQNEAQ. This CDR3 is 14 amino acids long. CDR3 nucleotides: TGTGCCAGCAGCTTGACGGTGGAAGGCACTGAAGCTTTCTTT. It is translated as CASSLTVEGTEAFF.

The J gene is TRBJ1-1, the V gene TRBV18; D is unresolved. Germline CDR1 KGHSH, CDR2 LQKENI. The CDR3 loop spans 13 amino acids. Trimming removed 3 bases from V and 4 bases from J, with 9 bases in between. CDR3 residues: CASSPYEGTEAFF. The CDR3 region has the DNA TGTGCCAGCTCACCCTATGAGGGCACTGAAGCTTTCTTT.